This T cell receptor (beta chain) was retrieved from a study of blood T cell repertoires in COVID-19. Study-wide context: Whether acute or convalescent, the COVID-19 samples came from the United States, Italy and Spain.

Study members were between roughly 18 and 100 years old and lived in over 20 US regions. Cohort allocation depended upon clinical history that participants reported. Recovery among Cohort 3 donors was established by two negative PCRs, clearance, or symptom resolution. The protocol was immunoSEQ multiplex PCR, while the TCRdb copy is restricted to in-frame clones and leaves out a portion. The data show some 330,000 clones, with more than 85% seen just once and approximately 17% held by the top ten. There are 16 residues in the CDR3. Unmatched junction bases numbered 11, after V lost 5 bases and J lost 4 bases. Germline loops: CDR1 SGHVS, CDR2 FQNEAQ.

This sequence originates from a woman in her thirties who had recovered from COVID-19. The specimen sequenced was PBMCs or T cells enriched from blood (not recorded which). The gene calls are TRBV7-8 and TRBJ2-1; 7 bases map to TRBD1. This chain's CDR3 is CASSPVGGAGYNEQFF. The CDR3 region has the DNA TGTGCCAGCAGCCCGGTAGGGGGCGCCGGTTACAATGAGCAGTTCTTC.